The rows below give T cell receptor beta chains drawn from one sample of a study of early stage breast cancer tumors. TCRdb keeps only in-frame clones here, not all; method: immunoSEQ multiplex PCR. Of 25,000 to 30,000 clones listed, approximately 85% are singletons. Material for sequencing was blood. These receptor sequences come from a person between 45 and 65 years old with breast cancer. Each CDR3 is given with its conserved first and last residue. The order of the fields is clone size, J gene, V gene, D gene, CDR3 protein, CDR3 DNA. A D gene is named only where the DNA matches it firmly. The size field is filled for only some rows; it gives once, few, many or a size class.

abundance: NA; j_gene: TRBJ1-1; v_gene: TRBV11-2; d_gene: NA; CDR3aa: CASSAGPGVNTEAFF; CDR3nt: TGTGCCAGCAGCGCGGGCCCAGGGGTGAACACTGAAGCTTTCTTT
abundance: NA; j_gene: TRBJ1-1; v_gene: TRBV5-5; d_gene: NA; CDR3aa: CASSLRWGDTEAFF; CDR3nt: TGTGCCAGCAGCTTGAGGTGGGGAGACACTGAAGCTTTCTTT
abundance: NA; j_gene: TRBJ2-7; v_gene: TRBV21-1; d_gene: NA; CDR3aa: CASSSLYEQYF; CDR3nt: TGTGCCAGCAGCTCTCTCTACGAGCAGTACTTC
abundance: NA; j_gene: TRBJ2-6; v_gene: TRBV28; d_gene: NA; CDR3aa: CASSSTGTGANVLTF; CDR3nt: TGTGCCAGCAGTTCCACAGGGACCGGGGCCAACGTCCTGACTTTC
abundance: NA; j_gene: TRBJ2-2; v_gene: TRBV5-1; d_gene: NA; CDR3aa: CASSRSRVPGELFF; CDR3nt: TGCGCCAGCAGCCGAAGCAGGGTCCCCGGGGAGCTGTTTTTT
abundance: NA; j_gene: TRBJ2-7; v_gene: TRBV4-2; d_gene: TRBD1; CDR3aa: CASSHPRQGALKQYF; CDR3nt: TGTGCCAGCAGCCATCCCCGACAGGGAGCCCTCAAGCAGTACTTC
abundance: NA; j_gene: TRBJ1-2; v_gene: TRBV5-1; d_gene: TRBD1; CDR3aa: CASSGSGQNYGYTF; CDR3nt: TGCGCCAGCAGCGGATCGGGACAGAACTATGGCTACACCTTC
abundance: NA; j_gene: TRBJ1-3; v_gene: TRBV6-1; d_gene: TRBD1; CDR3aa: CASGTDFSSGNTIYF; CDR3nt: TGTGCCAGCGGGACAGACTTTTCCTCTGGAAACACCATATATTTT
abundance: few; j_gene: TRBJ2-7; v_gene: TRBV6-5; d_gene: TRBD1; CDR3aa: CASRTTGTKYEQYF; CDR3nt: TGTGCCAGCAGAACGACAGGGACAAAGTACGAGCAGTACTTC
abundance: NA; j_gene: TRBJ1-4; v_gene: TRBV5-5; d_gene: NA; CDR3aa: CASSLGGGEGEKLFF; CDR3nt: TGTGCCAGCAGCTTGGGCGGGGGGGAAGGAGAAAAACTGTTTTTT
abundance: NA; j_gene: TRBJ2-7; v_gene: TRBV28; d_gene: NA; CDR3aa: CASSTPWTQPYEQYF; CDR3nt: TGTGCCAGCAGTACCCCGTGGACCCAACCCTACGAGCAGTACTTC
abundance: NA; j_gene: TRBJ1-1; v_gene: TRBV6-5; d_gene: NA; CDR3aa: CASSYSPEGINTEAFF; CDR3nt: TGTGCCAGCAGTTACTCCCCGGAAGGCATTAACACTGAAGCTTTCTTT
abundance: once; j_gene: TRBJ2-3; v_gene: TRBV6-4; d_gene: TRBD2; CDR3aa: CASSAAGATDTQYF; CDR3nt: TGTGCCAGCAGTGCCGCGGGAGCGACAGATACGCAGTATTTT